This TCR beta chain was found in a study of T-cell memory formation after mild COVID-19. Background on the study: Clusters were largely donor specific.

Amplification by 5'RACE using constant-segment primers produced TCR alpha and TCR beta cDNA libraries that carried sample barcodes and UMIs. Via MiXCR, TCRdb re-called the 5' RACE reads, giving one row per CDR3 protein. The table shows approximately 300,000 distinct CDR3 sequences, with 15% occurring only once. Regarding the study as a whole: Some responding clones appeared in pre-infection memory, suggesting cross-reactive memory joined. Shrinking CD4+ clones resided mostly in CM and EM, and CD8+ ones in EMRA.

The germline V gene encodes CDR1 SEHNR and CDR2 FQNEAQ (reference sequence). The CDR3 consists of 17 residues. Trimming removed 7 bases from V and 4 bases from J, with 20 bases in between. In the case of this clonotype: Its specificity is not known.

The sequence came from a man younger than 30 who had mild COVID-19 (a few samples of this study predate the infection). Cell type and time point are not known. Sequences were obtained from PBMCs or a T cell subset sorted from them (not recorded which). The chain links TRBV7-9 to TRBJ2-6, with D possibly matching TRBD1 (6 bases). CDR3 protein: CASTFLVTGIGANVLTF. CDR3 nucleotides: TGTGCCAGCACCTTCCTTGTTACAGGGATCGGGGCCAACGTCCTGACTTTC.